This TCR beta chain was identified during a study of blood T cell repertoires in COVID-19. The wider study: The study drew acute and convalescent COVID-19 samples from the United States, Italy and Spain.

Seattle patients were enrolled during active infection and followed longitudinally. Assay: immunoSEQ multiplex PCR; the TCRdb copy retains only in-frame clones and omits some. The repertoire consists of 180,000 or so clones, with roughly 81% occurring once and the leading ten covering roughly 12%. The CDR3 runs to 15 residues. The J segment lost 2 bases and the V segment lost 4 bases, leaving 6 bases of the junction unmatched. CDR1 is SGHRS and CDR2 is YFSETQ in the germline V gene. V and J are TRBV5-1 and TRBJ2-1; 7 nucleotides line up with TRBD2. Specimen: peripheral blood. The TCR originated in a woman aged 80 or older with COVID-19, enrolled during active disease. CDR3 loop: CASSRGDGAYNEQFF. The CDR3 DNA sequence: TGCGCCAGCAGCCGGGGGGACGGAGCCTACAATGAGCAGTTCTTC.